This TCR beta chain emerged from a study of T cell responses to AZD1222 COVID-19 vaccine. The CDR3 has 18 amino acids. Germline CDR1 and CDR2: LNHDA and SQIVND (reference sequence). Trimming cost V 9 bases and J 0 bases, with 23 bases left between them. Study-wide results and limits: Most donors were white British, females outnumbered males, and clonal diversity was possibly underestimated. An increase in Spike-specific TCR breadth and depth was observed after two AZD1222 doses. Close to half of all spike-specific TCRs reportedly target regions of the variants that are unmutated. Researchers report vaccine-associated CD4 TCRs spanning spike, with dominance at 160-218 and 743-854.

A word on this clone: Its matching antigen is unknown.

The repertoire was sequenced with immunoSEQ multiplex PCR; TCRdb's copy has only in-frame clones and lacks some. This sample has around 90,000 clones, with around nine tenths found just once. The TCR sequence derives from an adult in good health. The source material was peripheral blood, sampled on day 0 of MenACWY control vaccination. This rearrangement joins TRBV19 to TRBJ2-2, with D perhaps being TRBD1 or TRBD2 (5 bases each). CDR3 DNA: TGTGCCAGCCGACCTCCGGGACGCCAAACCCCGAACACCGGGGAGCTGTTTTTT. It encodes CASRPPGRQTPNTGELFF.